This section outlines one T cell receptor beta chain sequence together with its context. Antigen unknown. The entry originates in a study of T cell responses to AZD1222 COVID-19 vaccine. General observations from the study: Baseline seropositivity characterized only a handful of AZD1222 recipients. Vaccine-related CD4 TCRs covered spike, predominating at 160-218 and 743-854.

It was second doses at about 4 or about 12 weeks that were pooled. V was shortened by 1 base and J by 4 bases, with 8 bases between the two germline ends. This CDR3 has 14 residues. Germline V gene lookup returns CDR1 SGHVS and CDR2 FQNEAQ. The data were produced by immunoSEQ multiplex PCR, yet TCRdb's version contains in-frame clones alone and is incomplete. The table shows approximately 82,000 clones, with roughly nine tenths occurring only once. The sequence derives from an adult who received the AZD1222 COVID-19 vaccine. The genes are TRBV7-8 and TRBJ1-3; D is undetermined. Sequences were derived from peripheral blood, sampled 28 days after the second AZD1222 dose. The CDR3 protein is CASSLGGFGNTIYF. CDR3 DNA sequence: TGTGCCAGCAGCTTAGGGGGTTTCGGAAACACCATATATTTT.